Below, 25 T cell receptor beta chains from the same sample are listed, as sequenced in a study of T cell responses to AZD1222 COVID-19 vaccine. Only in-frame clones appear in the TCRdb table, and some are missing; sequencing was by immunoSEQ multiplex PCR. Among 100,000 to 150,000 clones listed, around 94% were seen once. Sequencing used peripheral blood, obtained on day 0 of AZD1222 vaccination. The receptor set was obtained from an adult in good health.

This clone was found a few times. This chain uses TRBV5-8 with TRBJ1-2, with D possibly matching TRBD1 (6 bases). Germline CDR1 and CDR2: SGHTS and YDEGEE. This CDR3 is built from 15 residues. Trimming pared 1 base from V and 4 bases from J, leaving 14 bases between. The CDR3 bases are TGTGCCAGCAGCTTGCGAGGGGGACTGACCTATGGCTACACCTTC. This gives the protein CASSLRGGLTYGYTF.

This rearrangement joins TRBV5-1 to TRBJ2-1; possibly TRBD1 or TRBD2 for D (5 bases each). Per the germline V gene, CDR1 is SGHRS and CDR2 is YFSETQ. The CDR3 is 14 amino acids. Trimming removed 4 bases at V and 4 bases at J, with 12 bases between. The CDR3 sequence: CASSILRGYNEQFF. In DNA, the CDR3 is TGCGCCAGCAGCATATTGAGGGGTTACAATGAGCAGTTCTTC.

The J gene is TRBJ1-2, the V gene TRBV3-1 (or the pseudogene TRBV3-2); D not resolved. This CDR3 region has 14 residues. Germline lookup yields CDR1 LGHDT and CDR2 YNNKEL (reference sequence). V was shortened by 2 bases and J by 4 bases, with 11 bases between the two germline ends. This chain's CDR3 is CASSQLGHFYGYTF. CDR3 in DNA: TGTGCCAGCAGCCAACTTGGGCACTTCTATGGCTACACCTTC.

This clone was counted a single time. CDR3: CASSFTGTEAEAFF. The CDR3 DNA sequence: TGTGCCAGCAGCTTCACCGGGACAGAGGCTGAAGCTTTCTTT. V and J are TRBV11-3 and TRBJ1-1, with TRBD1 identical over 7 bases. CDR3 size: 14 residues. J was trimmed by 6 bases and V by 3 bases; bases with no gene match: 7. Germline values: CDR1 SGHNT, CDR2 YENEEA.

Remarks on this clone: Other DNA sequences of this sample code for an identical CDR3. This sequence joins TRBV19 and TRBJ1-2; D gene unclear. V lost 1 base and J 3 bases, leaving 6 bases between the germline ends. From germline, CDR1 is LNHDA and CDR2 SQIVND (reference sequence). The CDR3 extends over 13 amino acids. As DNA, the CDR3 is TGTGCCAGTAGTATAGGCGGTGACTATGGCTACACCTTC. Protein sequence: CASSIGGDYGYTF. Full variable domain (outside the CDR3, taken from reference TRBV19 and TRBJ1-2): DGGITQSPKYLFRKEGQNVTLSCEQNLNHDAMYWYRQDPGQGLRLIYYSQIVNDFQKGDIAEGYSVSREKKESFPLTVTSAQKNPTAFYLCASSIGGDYGYTFGSGTRLTVV.

In its sample, this clone was seen a few times. This chain links TRBV6-2 or TRBV6-3 with TRBJ2-5, with D possibly being TRBD1 (6 bases). CDR1 is MNHEY, CDR2 SVGEGT, per germline. The V end was cut by 6 bases, the J end by 0 bases, with 8 bases between. This CDR3 spans 13 amino acids. Here the CDR3 DNA reads TGTGCCAGCAGCGGGGACAACCAAGAGACCCAGTACTTC. It translates to CASSGDNQETQYF.

The V call is TRBV4-2, the J call TRBJ2-3; D is unclear. This CDR3 has 16 residues. The V gene's germline CDR1 is LGHNA and CDR2 YNFKEQ. Between the trimmed V and J ends, which lost 1 base and 0 bases, there was a span of 11 bases. The CDR3 loop is CASSQVSRSSTDTQYF. The CDR3 DNA reads TGTGCCAGCAGCCAAGTCTCCCGGTCAAGCACAGATACGCAGTATTTT.

This sequence joins TRBV11-2 and TRBJ1-2, with D possibly matching TRBD1 (5 bases). CDR1 SGHAT and CDR2 FQNNGV come from the germline V gene. The CDR3 is made up of 15 amino acids. The V gene lost 0 bases and the J gene lost 3 bases, with 11 bases spanning the gap. The CDR3 DNA sequence: TGTGCCAGCAGCTTAGATTTCGGCAGGGACTATGGCTACACCTTC. Protein sequence: CASSLDFGRDYGYTF.

The CDR3 here is CASSKWSSGTNEQFF. As DNA, the CDR3 is TGTGCCAGTAGTAAATGGTCTAGCGGGACCAATGAGCAGTTCTTC. The V call is TRBV19, the J call TRBJ2-1; 9 bases agree with TRBD2. The CDR3 totals 15 residues. In germline, CDR1 is LNHDA, CDR2 SQIVND (reference sequence). Unmatched junction bases numbered 7, after V lost 4 bases and J lost 6 bases.

V and J are TRBV7-2 and TRBJ1-2, with D possibly TRBD1 on 6 matching bases. Per the germline V gene, CDR1 is SGHTA and CDR2 is FQGNSA. Trimming stripped 2 bases from V and 5 bases from J, with 9 bases between. This CDR3 is 13 amino acids long. The CDR3 DNA follows: TGTGCCAGCAGCTTAAGGGGGAATTATGGCTACACCTTC. Translating gives CASSLRGNYGYTF.

The J gene is TRBJ1-6, the V gene TRBV3-1 (or the pseudogene TRBV3-2); no clear D gene. CDR1 LGHDT and CDR2 YNNKEL come from the germline V gene (reference sequence). The V end lost 4 bases, the J end lost 10 bases, and 14 bases lay between the germline ends. CDR3 length: 14 residues. The CDR3 protein is CASSLGYIGSPLHF. CDR3 DNA: TGTGCCAGCAGCCTCGGATACATTGGCTCACCCCTCCACTTT.

The genes are TRBV9 and TRBJ2-5; tentatively, D is TRBD1 or TRBD2 (5 bases each). The CDR3 is 16 amino acids. The germline CDR1 and CDR2 sequences are SGDLS and YYNGEE. The germline V and J ends were trimmed by 4 bases and 9 bases, with 25 bases remaining between them. CDR3 loop: CASSSDPGTVGLAQYF. The CDR3 DNA is TGTGCCAGCAGCTCCGACCCGGGGACGGTAGGGTTGGCCCAGTACTTC. The entire variable domain, with the rest obtained from reference TRBV9 and TRBJ2-5, is as follows: DSGVTQTPKHLITATGQRVTLRCSPRSGDLSVYWYQQSLDQGLQFLIQYYNGEERAKGNILERFSAQQFPDLHSELNLSSLELGDSALYFCASSSDPGTVGLAQYFGPGTRLLVL.

The genes are TRBV6-5 and TRBJ1-1; D gene ambiguous. V was pared by 2 bases and J by 11 bases, with 24 bases between. The CDR3 has 16 amino acids. Germline assignment: CDR1 MNHEY and CDR2 SVGAGI. Here the CDR3 DNA reads TGTGCCAGCAGTTACGATCGGCTTAGGGATGGAAGTACGGCTTTCTTT. This codes for CASSYDRLRDGSTAFF.

This clone was recorded a few times. The rearrangement links TRBV4-1 to TRBJ2-1, with a possible D match to TRBD2 (5 bases). Trimming left V 0 bases short and J 10 bases short, with 7 bases between. This CDR3 is 12 amino acids long. Germline CDR1 and CDR2: MGHRA and YSYEKL. CDR3 nucleotide sequence: TGCGCCAGCAGCCAAGATAGGAGGGAGCAGTTCTTC. Its protein is CASSQDRREQFF.

The chain has TRBV10-1 and TRBJ2-1, with D possibly TRBD1 on 6 matching bases. The germline V gene has CDR1 WNHNN and CDR2 SYGVQD (reference sequence). CDR3 length: 13 amino acids. V was cut by 6 bases and J by 0 bases, with 6 bases left in between. DNA for the CDR3: TGCGCCAGCAGGGACAGCTCCTACAATGAGCAGTTCTTC. It specifies CASRDSSYNEQFF.

V and J are TRBV5-1 and TRBJ2-5, with D perhaps assigned TRBD1 or TRBD2 (6 bases each). The CDR3 has 16 amino acids. CDR1 is SGHRS and CDR2 is YFSETQ in the germline V gene. Trimming left V 4 bases short and J 1 base short, with 17 bases between. The CDR3: CASSVWGAGLQETQYF. Written as DNA, the CDR3 is TGCGCCAGCAGCGTGTGGGGGGCCGGACTCCAAGAGACCCAGTACTTC.

This chain joins TRBV5-1 and TRBJ1-2, with a tentative D call TRBD1 (5 bases). The CDR3 runs to 15 residues. Germline CDR1 SGHRS, CDR2 YFSETQ. V lost 0 bases and J 2 bases, leaving 11 bases between the germline ends. This CDR3 reads CASSLVPGLNYGYTF. The DNA for the CDR3 is TGCGCCAGCAGCTTGGTTCCGGGACTAAACTATGGCTACACCTTC.

The rearrangement links TRBV24-1 to TRBJ1-1, with no clear D. This CDR3 contains 15 residues. The V gene's germline CDR1 is KGHDR and CDR2 SFDVKD. V lost 5 bases and J 0 bases, leaving 12 bases between the germline ends. CDR3 sequence (DNA): TGTGCCACCAGTGGTAAAGAGACATTGAACACTGAAGCTTTCTTT. This gives the protein CATSGKETLNTEAFF.

This clone was seen just once. CDR3: CASSQDKGSGSDTQYF. CDR3 coding DNA: TGTGCCAGCAGCCAAGATAAGGGTAGCGGCTCAGATACGCAGTATTTT. The chain couples TRBV4-2 to TRBJ2-3; possible D gene TRBD2, 6 bases. V gave up 0 bases and J gave up 4 bases, with 14 bases separating them. The germline V gene has CDR1 LGHNA and CDR2 YNFKEQ. The CDR3 loop spans 16 amino acids.

This chain uses TRBV29-1 with TRBJ1-1; D might be TRBD1 (5 bases). V was clipped by 3 bases and J by 3 bases, with 14 bases between them. The CDR3 is made up of 14 amino acids. Germline V gives CDR1 SQVTM, CDR2 ANQGSEA. The CDR3 DNA reads TGCAGCGTTGATATCGGCGCGGGGGACACTGAAGCTTTCTTT. Translating it yields CSVDIGAGDTEAFF.

This rearrangement joins TRBV10-3 to TRBJ1-1; D ambiguous. Germline CDR1 is ENHRY and CDR2 is SYGVKD. Deletions cut 0 bases from V and 6 bases from J, with 8 bases between. CDR3 size: 13 residues. The CDR3 nucleotides read TGTGCCATCAGTGAGTCGCTGGATTCTGAAGCTTTCTTT. Amino acid sequence: CAISESLDSEAFF.

V gene TRBV3-1 (or the pseudogene TRBV3-2) combines with J gene TRBJ1-2; D gene uncertain. Trimming left V 1 base short and J 1 base short, with 7 bases between. The CDR3 consists of 14 residues. The V gene's germline CDR1 is LGHDT and CDR2 YNNKEL (reference sequence). The CDR3 bases are TGTGCCAGCAGCCAAGGGCGGATTAACTATGGCTACACCTTC. Translation: CASSQGRINYGYTF.

V is TRBV7-9 and J is TRBJ2-5, with TRBD1 matching 11 bases. CDR3 length: 15 amino acids. Germline trimming cut 6 bases from V and 6 bases from J; bases unmatched to any gene: 9. Germline CDR1 reads SEHNR; CDR2 reads FQNEAQ (reference sequence). The CDR3 protein is CASSSGTGGLKTQYF. The DNA of the CDR3 is TGTGCCAGCAGTTCCGGGACAGGGGGATTGAAGACCCAGTACTTC.

V usage is TRBV10-3 and J usage is TRBJ2-5; D is uncertain. With 2 bases removed from V and 4 bases from J, the gap between germline ends came to 8 bases. CDR3 length equals 13 residues. The germline V gene encodes CDR1 ENHRY and CDR2 SYGVKD. The CDR3 reads CAISERYLETQYF. DNA for the CDR3: TGTGCCATCAGTGAGCGCTATCTAGAGACCCAGTACTTC.

The rearrangement links TRBV7-3 to TRBJ2-1; 11 bases match TRBD2. CDR3 length equals 16 residues. The ends lost 5 bases at V and 6 bases at J; junction bases unmatched: 9. Germline CDR1 and CDR2: SGHTA and FQGTGA. The CDR3 DNA is TGTGCCAGCAGCGAAATGGGACTAGCGGCATCCAATGAGCAGTTCTTC. Its translation: CASSEMGLAASNEQFF.